This TCR beta chain was observed in a study of OX40 agonist ivuxolimab in advanced cancers. In terms of the full investigation: The costimulatory receptor OX40 (CD134) was targeted by ivuxolimab, a fully human IgG2 agonistic monoclonal antibody. Intravenous ivuxolimab was administered to patients every 2 weeks at six dose levels: 0.01, 0.1, 0.3, 1.5, 3 and 10 mg/kg. Among the approximately 50 dose-escalation patients, about 19 had hepatocellular carcinoma, some 15 melanoma, 9 renal cell carcinoma and 9 head and neck cancer. In the dose-escalation cohort, approximately 82% of patients were male, and the mean age was about 55 years, with a range of about 23 to 90. Patients were allowed to have had prior anti-PD-1, anti-PD-L1 or anti-CTLA-4 therapy, and roughly 40% of the dose-escalation patients had been treated with checkpoint inhibitors. Partial responses occurred in three dose-escalation patients: two with cutaneous melanoma and one with hepatocellular carcinoma. The purpose of peripheral TCRbeta sequencing was to test whether ivuxolimab changed TCR sequence diversity and led to clonal T-cell expansion. The monotherapy dose-escalation portion (N of about 57 patients) of the phase I ivuxolimab trial is reported in the paper.

Overall study outcomes, separate from this receptor: At doses of 0.1 to 3.0 mg/kg, clonal expansion of both CD4+ and CD8+ blood T cells was observed from baseline to week 6. In partial responders in the 0.1-3.0 mg/kg groups, normalized peripheral clonal expansion was found to be among the lowest, especially among CD8+ T cells. Low levels of normalized T-cell clonal expansion were also seen in some nonresponding patients. Which antigens the clonally expanded peripheral T cells were specific for was not determined. On average, CD8+ T cells showed more expanded clones than CD4+ T cells after ivuxolimab.

Patients with autoimmune disease history or receiving systemic immunosuppression were excluded from the trial. Peripheral blood for TCR sequencing was collected from all dose cohorts at baseline, on cycle 4 day 1, and on cycle 7 day 1. Samples were obtained from an open-label, multicenter, first-in-human phase I dose-escalation trial of ivuxolimab. The trial enrolled adults with locally advanced or metastatic head and neck squamous cell, hepatocellular, melanoma or renal cell carcinoma. CD4+ and CD8+ T cells were sorted separately from peripheral blood before TCR sequencing. This clone was found once. The clone's antigen remains unknown. The sample holds no much larger clone one base away, and base qualities are not on file. To sequence the TCRbeta CDR3 region, genomic DNA was isolated from the sorted cells. The immunoSEQ Assay was used to sequence the TCRbeta CDR3 regions. Held by TCRdb, this immuneACCESS table contains in-frame sequences only and omits some clones. Under half of the omission traces to an unresolved V gene where checked; the cause of the rest is unknown. A total of tens of thousands of clones appear in this sample, over 85% of them only once. The ten largest clones add up to approximately 11% of the sample.

As encoded in the germline V gene (reference sequence), CDR1 is SEHNR while CDR2 is FQNEAQ. The V and J ends are trimmed by 3 bases and 7 bases, leaving 9 bases between them. Reading from cysteine to phenylalanine, the CDR3 counts 13 amino acids. Kept here is only the CDR3 DNA, which spans 39 bases and is read in frame from base 1. This sequence was found in an adult with an advanced solid tumor such as melanoma, head and neck, liver or kidney cancer. The sequencing here drew on CD4+ or CD8+ T cells sorted from blood, taken in a trial of the OX40 agonist ivuxolimab. The rearranged chain carries TRBV7-9 and TRBJ2-2; the D gene cannot be resolved beyond TRBD1 or TRBD2, each matching 5 bases. This receptor carries the CDR3 CASSFGTGGELFF. DNA sequence: TGTGCCAGCAGCTTCGGGACGGGCGGGGAGCTGTTTTTT.